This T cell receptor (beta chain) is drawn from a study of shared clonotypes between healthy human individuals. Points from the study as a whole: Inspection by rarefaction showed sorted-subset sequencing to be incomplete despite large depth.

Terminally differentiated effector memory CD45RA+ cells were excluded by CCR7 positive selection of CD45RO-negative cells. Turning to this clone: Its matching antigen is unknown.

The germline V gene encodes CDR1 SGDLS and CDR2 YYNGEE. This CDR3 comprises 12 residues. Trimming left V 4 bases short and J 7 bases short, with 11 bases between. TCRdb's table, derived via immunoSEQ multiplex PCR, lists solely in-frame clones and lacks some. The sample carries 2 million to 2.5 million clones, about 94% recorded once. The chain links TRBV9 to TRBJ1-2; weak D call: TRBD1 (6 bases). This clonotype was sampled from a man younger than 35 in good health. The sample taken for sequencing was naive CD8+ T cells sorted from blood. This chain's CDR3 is CASSTGSSGYTF. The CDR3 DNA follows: TGTGCCAGCAGCACAGGGTCTAGTGGCTACACCTTC. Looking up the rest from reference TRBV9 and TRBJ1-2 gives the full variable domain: DSGVTQTPKHLITATGQRVTLRCSPRSGDLSVYWYQQSLDQGLQFLIQYYNGEERAKGNILERFSAQQFPDLHSELNLSSLELGDSALYFCASSTGSSGYTFGSGTRLTVV.